These T cell receptor beta chains were read from a single sample in a study of radiotherapy plus CTLA-4 blockade in lung cancer. Using immunoSEQ multiplex PCR, the repertoire was profiled, and TCRdb retains in-frame clones only, with some absent. Among approximately 100,000 clones listed, about 81% were seen once. Sequenced material: peripheral blood, taken from a patient treated with radiotherapy plus ipilimumab. These receptors all stem from a human donor with non-small cell lung cancer who had a partial response to radiotherapy plus ipilimumab. Each CDR3 is given with its conserved first and last residue. Each record gives: D gene, J gene, clone size, V gene, CDR3 DNA, CDR3 protein. D genes are given only for firm matches. Size values are once, few and many counts, or a class for expanded clones, and some rows have none.

d_gene: .; j_gene: TRBJ2-5; abundance: .; v_gene: TRBV10-1; CDR3nt: TGCGCCAGCAGTGACGAGGGGACCCAGTACTTC; CDR3aa: CASSDEGTQYF
d_gene: TRBD1; j_gene: TRBJ1-2; abundance: .; v_gene: TRBV7-3; CDR3nt: TGTGCCAGCAGCTTACAGGGGGGAGTCAACTATGGCTACACCTTC; CDR3aa: CASSLQGGVNYGYTF
d_gene: TRBD1; j_gene: TRBJ1-5; abundance: .; v_gene: TRBV29-1; CDR3nt: TGCAGCGTTGCGGACAGGGGATACAATCAGCCCCAGCATTTT; CDR3aa: CSVADRGYNQPQHF
d_gene: .; j_gene: TRBJ2-3; abundance: .; v_gene: TRBV28; CDR3nt: TGTGCCAGTGCACCCCGGACTACCACAGATACGCAGTATTTT; CDR3aa: CASAPRTTTDTQYF
d_gene: .; j_gene: TRBJ2-5; abundance: .; v_gene: TRBV4-1; CDR3nt: TGCGCCAGCAGCCAAGATACAGGGCCGGAGACCCAGTACTTC; CDR3aa: CASSQDTGPETQYF
d_gene: .; j_gene: TRBJ1-5; abundance: .; v_gene: TRBV6-1; CDR3nt: TGTGCCAGCAGTGCTCGGGGGGCGCAGGTAGGTCAGCCCCAGCATTTT; CDR3aa: CASSARGAQVGQPQHF
d_gene: .; j_gene: TRBJ1-2; abundance: few; v_gene: TRBV7-3; CDR3nt: TGTGCCAGCAGCTCTGGCAGGGCGAACTATGGCTACACCTTC; CDR3aa: CASSSGRANYGYTF
d_gene: TRBD1; j_gene: TRBJ1-1; abundance: .; v_gene: TRBV29-1; CDR3nt: TGCAGCGTTGGGACAGGGGGCGCGGAAACTGAAGCTTTCTTT; CDR3aa: CSVGTGGAETEAFF
d_gene: .; j_gene: TRBJ1-1; abundance: .; v_gene: TRBV18; CDR3nt: TGTGCCAGCTCACCGTTAACCGCGGGTTCGGACACTGAAGCTTTCTTT; CDR3aa: CASSPLTAGSDTEAFF
d_gene: .; j_gene: TRBJ1-3; abundance: once; v_gene: TRBV18; CDR3nt: TGTGCCAGCTCACCAATACCGAATAGGCAAGGGGACTCTGGAAACACCATATATTTT; CDR3aa: CASSPIPNRQGDSGNTIYF
d_gene: TRBD1; j_gene: TRBJ1-2; abundance: .; v_gene: TRBV5-6; CDR3nt: TGTGCCAGCGGCGACAGGGTCGTCGACTATGGCTACACCTTC; CDR3aa: CASGDRVVDYGYTF
d_gene: .; j_gene: TRBJ2-1; abundance: once; v_gene: TRBV7-2; CDR3nt: TGTGCCAGCAGCTTAGTACCGGACAATGAGCAGTTCTTC; CDR3aa: CASSLVPDNEQFF
d_gene: TRBD1; j_gene: TRBJ2-7; abundance: once; v_gene: TRBV5-1; CDR3nt: TGCGCCAGCAGCCAGGGGGCCTACGAGCAGTACTTC; CDR3aa: CASSQGAYEQYF
d_gene: .; j_gene: TRBJ1-4; abundance: .; v_gene: TRBV6-5; CDR3nt: TGTGCCAGCAGTTACGGAGGAGCAACTAATGAAAAACTGTTTTTT; CDR3aa: CASSYGGATNEKLFF
d_gene: TRBD2; j_gene: TRBJ2-7; abundance: .; v_gene: TRBV27; CDR3nt: TGTGCCAGCAGTCTAGCGGGAGGGCCCTACGAGCAGTACTTC; CDR3aa: CASSLAGGPYEQYF
d_gene: .; j_gene: TRBJ1-2; abundance: .; v_gene: TRBV27; CDR3nt: TGTGCCAGCAGTCCGATAAGTGGGCAGGGCGAGGGCTACACCTTC; CDR3aa: CASSPISGQGEGYTF
d_gene: TRBD1; j_gene: TRBJ2-4; abundance: .; v_gene: TRBV11-2; CDR3nt: TGTGCCAGCAGCTTAGCCCAGACAGGGTTTTTAGCCAAAAACATTCAGTACTTC; CDR3aa: CASSLAQTGFLAKNIQYF
d_gene: .; j_gene: TRBJ2-7; abundance: few; v_gene: TRBV7-9; CDR3nt: TGTGCCAGCAGCCCGACAGCCGCACGGGGGGAGCAGTACTTC; CDR3aa: CASSPTAARGEQYF
d_gene: .; j_gene: TRBJ2-2; abundance: few; v_gene: TRBV30; CDR3nt: TGTGCCTGGAGGGGAGACGAAGGACCTCGGCCGGGGGAGCTGTTTTTT; CDR3aa: CAWRGDEGPRPGELFF
d_gene: .; j_gene: TRBJ2-2; abundance: .; v_gene: TRBV29-1; CDR3nt: TGCAGCGTTGACCTAGCGAACACCGGGGAGCTGTTTTTT; CDR3aa: CSVDLANTGELFF
d_gene: .; j_gene: TRBJ2-1; abundance: .; v_gene: TRBV5-1; CDR3nt: TGCGCCAGCAACCCAACTACAGGACCCTCAGCTTCCTACAATGAGCAGTTCTTC; CDR3aa: CASNPTTGPSASYNEQFF
d_gene: TRBD2; j_gene: TRBJ2-7; abundance: .; v_gene: TRBV30; CDR3nt: TGTGCCTGGAAGCGCGGGAGGGCCTACGAGCAGTACTTC; CDR3aa: CAWKRGRAYEQYF
d_gene: .; j_gene: TRBJ2-5; abundance: .; v_gene: TRBV6-1; CDR3nt: TGTGCCAGTGTCGGGGGGCGCTTGGGGCAAGAGACCCAGTACTTC; CDR3aa: CASVGGRLGQETQYF
d_gene: TRBD2; j_gene: TRBJ2-3; abundance: .; v_gene: TRBV5-1; CDR3nt: TGCGCCAGCAGCTGGGGACTAGCGACGACAGATACGCAGTATTTT; CDR3aa: CASSWGLATTDTQYF
d_gene: TRBD2; j_gene: TRBJ2-1; abundance: once; v_gene: TRBV27; CDR3nt: TGTGCCAGCAGTCCGAGTGGCGGGAGGGCCTACAATGAGCAGTTCTTC; CDR3aa: CASSPSGGRAYNEQFF
d_gene: .; j_gene: TRBJ2-5; abundance: .; v_gene: TRBV7-9; CDR3nt: TGTGCCAGCAGCTCGACAGCCCAAGAGACCCAGTACTTC; CDR3aa: CASSSTAQETQYF
d_gene: .; j_gene: TRBJ1-5; abundance: .; v_gene: TRBV19; CDR3nt: TGTGCCAGTAGTATCCCTCCTCCTGGCAATCAGCCCCAGCATTTT; CDR3aa: CASSIPPPGNQPQHF
d_gene: TRBD1; j_gene: TRBJ2-3; abundance: .; v_gene: TRBV6-5; CDR3nt: TGTGCCAGCAGTCTGGGACAGACTAGCACAGATACGCAGTATTTT; CDR3aa: CASSLGQTSTDTQYF
d_gene: TRBD1; j_gene: TRBJ1-2; abundance: .; v_gene: TRBV5-1; CDR3nt: TGCGCCAGCACCCCTTCAGCAGGACAGGGGGCTGTAGGCTACACCTTC; CDR3aa: CASTPSAGQGAVGYTF
d_gene: TRBD1; j_gene: TRBJ1-4; abundance: .; v_gene: TRBV19; CDR3nt: TGTGCCAGTAGGGACAGGTACGAGGGTGAAAAACTGTTTTTT; CDR3aa: CASRDRYEGEKLFF
d_gene: .; j_gene: TRBJ2-2; abundance: once; v_gene: TRBV4-2; CDR3nt: TGTGCCAGCACCCCCTCGGCGGAACCCGGGGAGCTGTTTTTT; CDR3aa: CASTPSAEPGELFF
d_gene: .; j_gene: TRBJ2-1; abundance: .; v_gene: TRBV5-1; CDR3nt: TGCGCCAGCAGCCTGGGACTTTTCAATGAGCAGTTCTTC; CDR3aa: CASSLGLFNEQFF
d_gene: TRBD2; j_gene: TRBJ2-3; abundance: .; v_gene: TRBV27; CDR3nt: TGTGCCAGCAGTTTATCCGGGAGGCCGGGAGGGCTGACAGATACGCAGTATTTT; CDR3aa: CASSLSGRPGGLTDTQYF
d_gene: TRBD1; j_gene: TRBJ1-4; abundance: .; v_gene: TRBV6-6; CDR3nt: TGTGCCAGCAGTTGGGGACAGGGTGCAACTAATGAAAAACTGTTTTTT; CDR3aa: CASSWGQGATNEKLFF
d_gene: TRBD1; j_gene: TRBJ1-1; abundance: .; v_gene: TRBV30; CDR3nt: TGTGCCTGGACCTCGGGACAGCCTGAAGCTTTCTTT; CDR3aa: CAWTSGQPEAFF
d_gene: TRBD1; j_gene: TRBJ1-2; abundance: few; v_gene: TRBV28; CDR3nt: TGTGCCAGCAGCCTACAGGGGACTGGCTACACCTTC; CDR3aa: CASSLQGTGYTF
d_gene: .; j_gene: TRBJ2-3; abundance: .; v_gene: TRBV28; CDR3nt: TGTGCCAGCAGTTCCCATAAAAAGGCCTCGGGAGAAGGGGCAGATACGCAGTATTTT; CDR3aa: CASSSHKKASGEGADTQYF
d_gene: TRBD2; j_gene: TRBJ2-7; abundance: .; v_gene: TRBV18; CDR3nt: TGTGCCAGCTCATCACGGGCGGGGGGAAGGTCCTACGAGCAGTACTTC; CDR3aa: CASSSRAGGRSYEQYF
d_gene: .; j_gene: TRBJ2-7; abundance: .; v_gene: TRBV6-5; CDR3nt: TGTGCCAGCAGTGAGGCACCCTCCTACGAGCAGTACTTC; CDR3aa: CASSEAPSYEQYF
d_gene: .; j_gene: TRBJ2-7; abundance: .; v_gene: TRBV9; CDR3nt: TGTGCCAGCAGCACCACCGGGAGTAGCCTACCCTACGAGCAGTACTTC; CDR3aa: CASSTTGSSLPYEQYF
d_gene: TRBD1; j_gene: TRBJ2-7; abundance: .; v_gene: TRBV27; CDR3nt: TGTGCCAGCAGCTTAATGACAGGGGGGCCGATCGAGCAGTACTTC; CDR3aa: CASSLMTGGPIEQYF
d_gene: .; j_gene: TRBJ1-2; abundance: .; v_gene: TRBV28; CDR3nt: TGTGCCAGCAGTTCTCACCTACGGGGGGTTTATTATGGCTACACCTTC; CDR3aa: CASSSHLRGVYYGYTF
d_gene: TRBD1; j_gene: TRBJ1-1; abundance: .; v_gene: TRBV6-1; CDR3nt: TGTGCCAGCAGCCACGGACAGGTTGAAGCTTTCTTT; CDR3aa: CASSHGQVEAFF
d_gene: TRBD1; j_gene: TRBJ1-1; abundance: .; v_gene: TRBV28; CDR3nt: TGTGCCAGCAGTCAATGGGGACAGGGGGACACTGAAGCTTTCTTT; CDR3aa: CASSQWGQGDTEAFF
d_gene: .; j_gene: TRBJ2-3; abundance: .; v_gene: TRBV18; CDR3nt: TGTGCCAGCCTCCCGGGGGGCACAGATACGCAGTATTTT; CDR3aa: CASLPGGTDTQYF
d_gene: .; j_gene: TRBJ1-1; abundance: .; v_gene: TRBV19; CDR3nt: TGTGCCAGTAGTATGCCGCAGGGCATGAACACTGAAGCTTTCTTT; CDR3aa: CASSMPQGMNTEAFF
d_gene: .; j_gene: TRBJ2-3; abundance: .; v_gene: TRBV23-1; CDR3nt: TGCGCCAGCAGTCGTGACAGTTGGCTTCGGGTCACAGATACGCAGTATTTT; CDR3aa: CASSRDSWLRVTDTQYF
d_gene: TRBD1; j_gene: TRBJ1-5; abundance: few; v_gene: TRBV30; CDR3nt: TGTGCCTGGAGTTCGTTTCAGGGGGGTCAGCCCCAGCATTTT; CDR3aa: CAWSSFQGGQPQHF
d_gene: TRBD2; j_gene: TRBJ2-3; abundance: .; v_gene: TRBV27; CDR3nt: TGTGCCAGCAGGCCTAGCGGGAACCTACAGACGCAGTATTTT; CDR3aa: CASRPSGNLQTQYF
d_gene: .; j_gene: TRBJ2-7; abundance: once; v_gene: TRBV5-5; CDR3nt: TGTGCCAGCAGCTTGGCGGGCAGGGCCTACGAGCAGTACTTC; CDR3aa: CASSLAGRAYEQYF
d_gene: .; j_gene: TRBJ2-1; abundance: .; v_gene: TRBV4-1; CDR3nt: TGCGCCAGCAGCCAAGATCCAGGGGTGACCAATGAGCAGTTCTTC; CDR3aa: CASSQDPGVTNEQFF
d_gene: .; j_gene: TRBJ1-2; abundance: .; v_gene: TRBV6-5; CDR3nt: TGTGCCAGCAGTTACGTGGCCGGGTATGGCTACACCTTC; CDR3aa: CASSYVAGYGYTF
d_gene: TRBD2; j_gene: TRBJ2-3; abundance: .; v_gene: TRBV5-1; CDR3nt: TGCGCCAGCAGCTTAGCGGGAGGTTTGGATACGCAGTATTTT; CDR3aa: CASSLAGGLDTQYF
d_gene: TRBD2; j_gene: TRBJ2-3; abundance: once; v_gene: TRBV7-3; CDR3nt: TGTGCCAGCAGCTTAAAAGGAAGGGCTACTAGCGGGGGGTTCTTCACAGATACGCAGTATTTT; CDR3aa: CASSLKGRATSGGFFTDTQYF